The clone carrying this T cell receptor (beta chain) was observed many times. What it binds is not known. The data stem from a study of T-cell reconstitution after alpha-beta-depleted transplantation in children. Study-wide results and caveats: Reported findings indicate that, about two months after transplant, alpha-beta T cells came from several hundred expanded clones, which were derived from non-depleted graft cells.

Unique molecular identifiers featured in how the TCRbeta library was prepared. One entry per CDR3 protein, called by TCRdb with MiXCR from the PCR reads. The repertoire holds about 440,000 distinct CDR3 sequences, with roughly 44% as singletons. CDR1 and CDR2 from the germline V gene are LGHDT and YNNKEL (reference sequence). The V segment lost 4 bases and the J segment 9 bases; nucleotides outside the gene matches: 9. The CDR3 has 15 amino acids. This rearrangement joins TRBV3-1 to TRBJ2-1; 10 positions agree with TRBD2. The TCR comes from a girl between 2 and 10 years old with aplastic anemia, due to receive a stem cell transplant. The sequenced sample was PBMCs, obtained before TCRalphabeta/CD19-depleted stem cell transplant. CDR3 nucleotide sequence: TGTGCCAGCAGCCGAGCGGGAGGGGGCTTGGGTGAGCAGTTCTTC. This encodes CASSRAGGGLGEQFF.